These T cell receptor beta chains were read from a single sample in a study of patients and donors after allogeneic stem cell transplantation. Each CDR3 protein gets one entry after TCRdb re-called the RT-PCR reads with MiXCR. The table lists 150,000 to 250,000 distinct CDR3 sequences, approximately 41% of them singletons. What was sequenced was blood, either unsorted or a sorted T cell fraction (not recorded which). The receptor set was obtained from a human donor who was either an allogeneic HSCT recipient or a stem cell or donor lymphocyte infusion donor (not recorded which). It is not recorded whose cells these are; they may come from a transplant donor. Both conserved end residues are part of each CDR3. Fields, in order: V gene, clone size, D gene, J gene, CDR3 DNA, CDR3 protein. D genes are given only for firm matches. Clone size is given for some rows only: seen once, a few or many times, or a class if the clone is expanded.

TRBV10-3	-	-	TRBJ2-7	TGTGCCATCAGTTCTCAGGAAACCTACGAGCAGTACTTC	CAISSQETYEQYF
TRBV18	few	-	TRBJ1-1	TGTGCCAGCTCACCTGACGTGGGGTGGAGAAACACTGAAGCTTTCTTT	CASSPDVGWRNTEAFF
TRBV4-1	-	-	TRBJ2-3	TGCGCCAGCAGCCAAGAATTGGTCAGGGGCGCAGGGGGGGATACGCAGTATTTT	CASSQELVRGAGGDTQYF
TRBV6-2/TRBV6-3	-	TRBD1	TRBJ2-7	TGTGCCAGCAGTTTGCCCGGGACAGCTTTCTCCTACGAGCAGAACTTC	CASSLPGTAFSYEQNF
TRBV6-2/TRBV6-3	-	-	TRBJ1-1	TGTGCCAGCAGTTACGAATTTATCAACACTGAAGCTTTCTTT	CASSYEFINTEAFF
TRBV24-1	-	-	TRBJ2-5	TGTGCCACCAGTGACCCATCAGACTCTAGGGAGACCCAGTACTTC	CATSDPSDSRETQYF
TRBV4-3	-	-	TRBJ1-5	TGCGCCAGCAGCCAAGGCCCCGGGAATCAGCCCCAGCATTTT	CASSQGPGNQPQHF
TRBV7-2	few	-	TRBJ1-1	TGTGCCAGCAGCTTAGGGCTCACTGAAGCTTTCTTT	CASSLGLTEAFF
TRBV20-1	few	TRBD1	TRBJ1-5	TGCAGTGCTCTCCGGGACAGGGCGATCCGCAATCAGCCCCAGCATTTT	CSALRDRAIRNQPQHF
TRBV5-6	-	TRBD1	TRBJ1-2	TGTGCCAGCAGCTCACCACAGGGGGCCCCTTATGGCTACACCTTC	CASSSPQGAPYGYTF
TRBV20-1	few	-	TRBJ1-1	TGCAGTGCTAGCAGGGTGAACACTGAAGCTTTCTTT	CSASRVNTEAFF
TRBV20-1	-	TRBD2	TRBJ2-1	TGCAGTGCTCTCCGACTAGCCGGAGGGTGGAATGAGCAGTTCTTC	CSALRLAGGWNEQFF
TRBV30	-	-	TRBJ1-1	TGTGCCTGGAGTGTACGGGTGAGCGAAGCTTTCTTT	CAWSVRVSEAFF
TRBV27	-	-	TRBJ2-7	TGTGCCAGCAGTTCCTCAGGGGCGGGCGAGCAGTACTTC	CASSSSGAGEQYF
TRBV6-6	-	-	TRBJ1-1	TGTGCCAGCACCCTAGACCGTTACCCAGAAGCTTTCTTT	CASTLDRYPEAFF
TRBV6-6	few	-	TRBJ2-7	TGTGCCAGCAGTTACTCCTCATACGAGCAGTACTTC	CASSYSSYEQYF
TRBV4-2	-	TRBD2	TRBJ2-1	TGTGCCAGCAGCCAAGGGGAAGGACTAGCGGACAATGAGCAGTTCTTC	CASSQGEGLADNEQFF
TRBV20-1	-	TRBD1	TRBJ2-1	TGCAGTGCCAGCAGACAGGGTCTCTACAATGAGCAGTTCTTC	CSASRQGLYNEQFF
TRBV6-5	few	TRBD1	TRBJ1-4	TGTGCCAGCAGTTACTTTAACAGGGGTGAAAAACTGTTTTTT	CASSYFNRGEKLFF
TRBV28	-	TRBD2	TRBJ2-1	TGTGCCAGAAGTTCCCTAGGACTAGCGGCCTCCTACAATGAGCAGTTCTTC	CARSSLGLAASYNEQFF
TRBV12-5	few	-	TRBJ1-3	TGTGCTAGTGGTGTTGATGTCGGAAACACCATATATTTT	CASGVDVGNTIYF
TRBV12-3/TRBV12-4	once	-	TRBJ1-1	TGTGCCAGCAGCCCCAACACAGGGAACACTGAAGCTTTCTTT	CASSPNTGNTEAFF
TRBV2	few	-	TRBJ1-2	TGTGCCAGCAAGGCGGGAGACTATGGCTACACCTTC	CASKAGDYGYTF
TRBV12-3/TRBV12-4	few	-	TRBJ2-1	TGTGCCAGCAGTTTAGTACGGTACAATGAGCAGTTCTTC	CASSLVRYNEQFF
TRBV12-3/TRBV12-4	-	-	TRBJ2-1	TGTGCTAGCAGCAGTTCTGCCGGGAAGGAGCCTCTTGAGCAGTTCTTC	CASSSSAGKEPLEQFF
TRBV4-3	few	-	TRBJ1-1	TGCGCCAGCAGCCAAGATCACGCGAACACTGAAGCTTTCTTT	CASSQDHANTEAFF
TRBV28	-	-	TRBJ1-5	TGTGCCAGCAGTTTTCGAGGGCGGGATCCGACGCAGCCCCAGCATTTT	CASSFRGRDPTQPQHF
TRBV20-1	few	TRBD1	TRBJ1-4	TGCAGTGCTAGATCCGGGACAGGGGTAACGGAACTGTTTTTT	CSARSGTGVTELFF
TRBV5-1	many	TRBD2	TRBJ2-3	TGCGCCAGCAGCTTGGGACTAGCGGGAGCAGGAGATACGCAGTATTTT	CASSLGLAGAGDTQYF
TRBV25-1	few	TRBD1	TRBJ2-1	TGTGCCAGCAGTGAAGGGGGACAGGGGACGGGGTTCTTC	CASSEGGQGTGFF
TRBV29-1	-	-	TRBJ1-1	TGCAGCGTTGAAAAAGGGTTGAACACTGAAGCTTTCTTT	CSVEKGLNTEAFF
TRBV12-3/TRBV12-4	-	TRBD1	TRBJ1-2	TGTGCCAGCAGTCAGACAGGGGGTCATAACTATGGCTACACCTTC	CASSQTGGHNYGYTF
TRBV4-2	-	-	TRBJ2-7	TGTGCCAGCAGCCTCCTCGTTACCTACGAGCAGTACTTC	CASSLLVTYEQYF
TRBV10-3	few	TRBD1	TRBJ1-2	TGTGCCACCTCGGGGGTAAACAGGGGGTTCCATGGCTACACCTTC	CATSGVNRGFHGYTF
TRBV19	-	TRBD1	TRBJ1-5	TGTGCCAGCCTCGGTGGGTGGACAGGGCGGATGAGGGGCAATCAGCCCCAGCATTTT	CASLGGWTGRMRGNQPQHF
TRBV28	few	-	TRBJ1-4	TGTGCCAGCAGTTTCGTTGGGGGAAAACTGTTTTTT	CASSFVGGKLFF
TRBV11-3	few	-	TRBJ1-1	TGTGCCAGCAGCTTATCGGGGCGGGAAGCTTTCTTT	CASSLSGREAFF